One and the same sample provided the 19 T cell receptor beta chains below, sequenced in a study of CD8 T cells in ankylosing spondylitis. TCRdb passed the 5' RACE reads through MiXCR, listing each CDR3 protein once. The sample lists more than 150,000 distinct CDR3 sequences, 18% seen once, with more than 3.5% in the top ten. Material: blood, either unsorted or a sorted T cell fraction (not recorded which). These TCRs come from a male donor under 30 with ankylosing spondylitis or in good health (not recorded which).

This chain joins TRBV5-1 and TRBJ2-1; 14 bases match TRBD2. CDR3 length: 19 residues. Trimming removed 0 bases from V and 0 bases from J; junction bases left unmatched: 5. The V gene's germline CDR1 is SGHRS and CDR2 YFSETQ. In DNA form, the CDR3 reads TGCGCCAGCAGCTTGGATCCCGGGACTAGCGGGAGCTCCTACAATGAGCAGTTCTTC. The encoded protein is CASSLDPGTSGSSYNEQFF.

This clonotype has a count of ten or more. The rearrangement links TRBV24-1 to TRBJ2-3; 8 bases agree with TRBD2. Trimming cost V 5 bases and J 3 bases; bases outside gene matches: 9. Germline loops: CDR1 KGHDR, CDR2 SFDVKD. This CDR3 comprises 16 residues. The CDR3 nucleotides read TGTGCCACCAGTGTGGGTAGCGGGATTTATACAGATACGCAGTATTTT. It yields the protein CATSVGSGIYTDTQYF.

The CDR3 nucleotides read TGCAGTGCTAGGGCCGATAATGAGCAGTTCTTC. Translation gives CSARADNEQFF. V and J are TRBV20-1 and TRBJ2-1; D not resolved. V was clipped by 3 bases and J by 7 bases, with 7 bases between them. Germline CDR1 is DFQATT and CDR2 is SNEGSKA (reference sequence). This CDR3 is built from 11 residues.

This clonotype was seen repeatedly, ten times or more. The V call is TRBV12-3 or TRBV12-4, the J call TRBJ2-1, with 8 bases fitting TRBD1. The CDR3 runs to 15 residues. The junction had 4 bases not matched to a gene; V was cut back by 6 bases and J by 0 bases. CDR3 sequence: CASRQTGDSYNEQFF. Written as DNA, the CDR3 is TGTGCCAGCAGACAGACAGGGGACTCCTACAATGAGCAGTTCTTC.

The V gene is TRBV20-1, the J gene TRBJ2-1, with D possibly matching TRBD1 (5 bases). The CDR3 spans 13 residues. The V and J ends lost 5 bases and 0 bases respectively, with 8 bases between them. Germline V gene lookup returns CDR1 DFQATT and CDR2 SNEGSKA (reference sequence). CDR3 nucleotides: TGCAGTGCTTACAGGAACTCCTACAATGAGCAGTTCTTC. Amino acid sequence: CSAYRNSYNEQFF.

This clonotype was found many times. The chain joins TRBV20-1 to TRBJ2-1, with 11 nucleotides matching TRBD2. The germline CDR1 and CDR2 sequences are DFQATT and SNEGSKA (reference sequence). The V gene end was trimmed by 5 bases and the J gene end by 4 bases; junction bases not matched to a gene: 4. The CDR3 extends over 14 amino acids. The CDR3: CSASGTSGYNEQFF. CDR3 bases: TGCAGTGCTTCCGGGACTAGCGGATACAATGAGCAGTTCTTC.

This clonotype was detected ten times or more. J is TRBJ1-1 and V is TRBV19, with D unclear. CDR1 and CDR2 (germline): LNHDA, SQIVND (reference sequence). V gave up 5 bases and J gave up 4 bases, with 17 bases separating them. The CDR3 is 15 amino acids. CDR3 amino acids: CASSLTSLGSTEAFF. The CDR3 DNA reads as TGTGCCAGTAGTCTCACCTCCTTGGGGAGCACTGAAGCTTTCTTT.

This clonotype was recorded at least ten times. The chain joins TRBV12-3 or TRBV12-4 to TRBJ2-2; D remains unclear. This CDR3 is built from 13 residues. V shed 10 bases and J shed 4 bases, with 13 bases lying between them. In DNA, the CDR3 is TGTGCCACTGTCAGACGTCCCACCGGGGAGCTGTTTTTT. Translation: CATVRRPTGELFF.

This clonotype was recorded many times. The chain recombines TRBV5-5 with TRBJ1-2; D possibly corresponds to TRBD1 (5 bases). The CDR3 is 14 amino acids. Trimming shortened V by 3 bases and J by 8 bases, and 17 bases separated the two germline ends. Germline V gives CDR1 SGHKS, CDR2 YYEKEE (reference sequence). CDR3 sequence (DNA): TGTGCCAGCAGCTCCAACTCGGGGCCGAGGGGCTACACCTTC. This codes for CASSSNSGPRGYTF.

The chain employs TRBV20-1 and TRBJ2-1, with unresolved D. The CDR3 spans 13 residues. Trimming cost V 6 bases and J 0 bases, with 9 bases left between them. Germline lookup yields CDR1 DFQATT and CDR2 SNEGSKA (reference sequence). The DNA of the CDR3 is TGCAGTGCGTCGGCGTACTCCTACAATGAGCAGTTCTTC. Translation gives CSASAYSYNEQFF.

This clonotype was seen ten or more times. The CDR3, as DNA: TGTGCCAGCAGTGATCGAGACGTGACTAGCGGGAGACAGAGCTCCTACAATGAGCAGTTCTTC. Translation: CASSDRDVTSGRQSSYNEQFF. The rearrangement links TRBV25-1 to TRBJ2-1; 12 nucleotides match TRBD2. V was clipped by 3 bases and J by 0 bases; unmatched bases: 15. The CDR3 spans 21 residues. The germline CDR1 and CDR2 sequences are MGHDK and SYGVNS.

This clonotype has more than one count but fewer than ten. The chain combines TRBV12-3 or TRBV12-4 with TRBJ2-4; possible D gene TRBD1, 5 bases. CDR3 length: 14 amino acids. Trimming removed 5 bases from V and 1 base from J, with 9 bases in between. CDR3 protein: CASSHQGAKNIQYF. CDR3 coding DNA: TGTGCCAGCAGTCATCAGGGTGCCAAAAACATTCAGTACTTC.

The gene calls are TRBV29-1 and TRBJ2-7; 9 positions match TRBD2. Germline loops: CDR1 SQVTM, CDR2 ANQGSEA. This CDR3 contains 14 residues. V shed 4 bases, J shed 2 bases, and the junction held 6 bases outside the gene matches. CDR3 nucleotides: TGCAGCGTTGTCGGACTAGCGTTTCCCTACGAGCAGTACTTC. Protein sequence: CSVVGLAFPYEQYF.

This clonotype was seen ten or more times. The chain joins TRBV7-2 to TRBJ2-7; D is possibly TRBD1 (5 bases). The CDR3 totals 13 residues. With 7 bases removed from V and 5 bases from J, the gap between germline ends came to 15 bases. Germline loops: CDR1 SGHTA, CDR2 FQGNSA. The CDR3 reads CASTPGLGNEQYF. The CDR3 nucleotides read TGTGCCAGCACCCCAGGGCTGGGGAACGAGCAGTACTTC.

This clonotype was seen at least ten times. The DNA of the CDR3 is TGTGCCAGCAGTCTCGCGGGACGCAAACTAGGCGATGAGCAGTTCTTC. The encoded protein is CASSLAGRKLGDEQFF. The chain uses TRBV28 and TRBJ2-1, with D possibly TRBD2 on 6 matching bases. The CDR3 spans 16 residues. The germline gives CDR1 MDHEN, CDR2 SYDVKM. The V end was cut by 5 bases, the J end by 8 bases, with 22 bases between. The variable domain in full, with the rest retrieved from reference TRBV28 and TRBJ2-1, is DVKVTQSSRYLVKRTGEKVFLECVQDMDHENMFWYRQDPGLGLRLIYFSYDVKMKEKGDIPEGYSVSREKKERFSLILESASTNQTSMYLCASSLAGRKLGDEQFFGPGTRLTVL.

In its sample, this clonotype was seen many times. J is TRBJ2-3 and V is TRBV11-2; D possibly corresponds to TRBD1 (5 bases). Trimming took off 4 bases at V and 3 bases at J, with 14 bases between the two ends. The germline CDR1 and CDR2 sequences are SGHAT and FQNNGV. The CDR3 loop spans 15 amino acids. The CDR3 bases are TGTGCCAGCAGCTCGCCGCAGGGAAAAACAGATACGCAGTATTTT. Encoded protein: CASSSPQGKTDTQYF.

This clonotype was found many times. This chain links TRBV29-1 with TRBJ2-1, with 11 bases fitting TRBD2. Germline V CDR1 and CDR2: SQVTM, ANQGSEA. Losses at the gene ends were 7 bases for V and 8 bases for J; bases not matched to a gene: 7. The CDR3 is 13 amino acids. CDR3 in amino acids: CSAVLAGEYEQFF. DNA for the CDR3: TGCAGCGCCGTACTAGCGGGAGAGTATGAGCAGTTCTTC.

This clonotype occurred many times. The chain carries TRBV6-2 or TRBV6-3 and TRBJ2-2, with TRBD2 matching over 10 bases. This CDR3 has 16 amino acids. The germline CDR1 and CDR2 sequences are MNHEY and SVGEGT. V shed 6 bases and J 4 bases; nucleotides not matched to a gene: 8. The CDR3 reads CASSFLAGAITGELFF. In DNA form, the CDR3 reads TGTGCCAGCAGCTTCCTAGCGGGAGCCATCACCGGGGAGCTGTTTTTT.

This clonotype was seen at least ten times. The rearrangement uses TRBV5-1 and TRBJ2-1; 12 bases line up with TRBD2. Germline-derived CDR1 and CDR2 are SGHRS and YFSETQ. The J segment lost 8 bases and the V segment lost 2 bases, leaving 2 bases of the junction unmatched. CDR3 size: 14 residues. The CDR3 sequence: CASSFASGRDEQFF. The CDR3 DNA reads as TGCGCCAGCAGCTTCGCTAGCGGGAGGGATGAGCAGTTCTTC.